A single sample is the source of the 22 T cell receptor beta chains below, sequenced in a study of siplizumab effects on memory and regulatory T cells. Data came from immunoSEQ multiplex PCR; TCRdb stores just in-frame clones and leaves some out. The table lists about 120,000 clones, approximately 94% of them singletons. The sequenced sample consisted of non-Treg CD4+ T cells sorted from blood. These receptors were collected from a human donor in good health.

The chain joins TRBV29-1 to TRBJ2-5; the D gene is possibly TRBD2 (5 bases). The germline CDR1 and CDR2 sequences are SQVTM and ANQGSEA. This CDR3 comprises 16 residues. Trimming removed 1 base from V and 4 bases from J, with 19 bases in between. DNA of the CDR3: TGCAGCGTTGAAGCCAACTTTGGCCTAGGAGGAGAGACCCAGTACTTC. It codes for CSVEANFGLGGETQYF.

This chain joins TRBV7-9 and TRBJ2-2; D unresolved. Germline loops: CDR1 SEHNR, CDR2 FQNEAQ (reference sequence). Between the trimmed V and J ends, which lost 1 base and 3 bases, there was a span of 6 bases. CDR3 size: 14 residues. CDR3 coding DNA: TGTGCCAGCAGCTTAGACGGTTACACCGGGGAGCTGTTTTTT. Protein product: CASSLDGYTGELFF.

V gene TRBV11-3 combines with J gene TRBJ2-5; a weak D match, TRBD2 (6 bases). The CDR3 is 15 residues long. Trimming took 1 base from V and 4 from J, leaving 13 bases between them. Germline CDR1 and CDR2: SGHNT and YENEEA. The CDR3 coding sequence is TGTGCCAGCAGCTTAGGCGGGGACCCAACAGAGACCCAGTACTTC. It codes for CASSLGGDPTETQYF.

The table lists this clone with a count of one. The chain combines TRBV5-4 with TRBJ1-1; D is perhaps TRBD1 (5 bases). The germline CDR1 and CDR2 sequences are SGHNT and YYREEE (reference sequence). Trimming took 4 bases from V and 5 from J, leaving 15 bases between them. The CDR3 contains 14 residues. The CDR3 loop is CASSATGGGTEAFF. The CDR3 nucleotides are TGTGCCAGCAGCGCTACAGGTGGGGGTACTGAAGCTTTCTTT. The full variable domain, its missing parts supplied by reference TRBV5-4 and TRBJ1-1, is ETGVTQSPTHLIKTRGQQVTLRCSSQSGHNTVSWYQQALGQGPQFIFQYYREEENGRGNFPPRFSGLQFPNYSSELNVNALELDDSALYLCASSATGGGTEAFFGQGTRLTVV.

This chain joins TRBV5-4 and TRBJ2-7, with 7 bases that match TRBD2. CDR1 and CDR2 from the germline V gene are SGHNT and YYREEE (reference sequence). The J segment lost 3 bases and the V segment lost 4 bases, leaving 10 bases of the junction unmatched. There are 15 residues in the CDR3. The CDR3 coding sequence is TGTGCCAGCAGCCTGACGCGGGGGAAAGGCTACGAGCAGTACTTC. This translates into CASSLTRGKGYEQYF.

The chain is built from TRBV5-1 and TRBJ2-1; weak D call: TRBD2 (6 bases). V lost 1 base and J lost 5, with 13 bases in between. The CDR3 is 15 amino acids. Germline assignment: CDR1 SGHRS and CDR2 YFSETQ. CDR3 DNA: TGCGCCAGCAGCTTGATCACAGGACTAAACAATGAGCAGTTCTTC. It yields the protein CASSLITGLNNEQFF.

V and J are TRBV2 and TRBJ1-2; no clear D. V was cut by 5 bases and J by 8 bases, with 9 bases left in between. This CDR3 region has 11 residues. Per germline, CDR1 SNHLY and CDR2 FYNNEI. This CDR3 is CASSSSGGYTF. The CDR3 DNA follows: TGTGCCAGCAGTAGCAGTGGCGGCTACACCTTC.

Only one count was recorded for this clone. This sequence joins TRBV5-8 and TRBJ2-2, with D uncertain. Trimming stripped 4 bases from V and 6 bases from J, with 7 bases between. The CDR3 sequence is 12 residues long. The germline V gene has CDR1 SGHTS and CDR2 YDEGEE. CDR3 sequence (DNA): TGTGCCAGCAGCGGCAGGCCCGGGGAGCTGTTTTTT. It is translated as CASSGRPGELFF. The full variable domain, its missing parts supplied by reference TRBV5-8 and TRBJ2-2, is EAGVTQSPTHLIKTRGQQATLRCSPISGHTSVYWYQQALGLGLQFLLWYDEGEERNRGNFPPRFSGRQFPNYSSELNVNALELEDSALYLCASSGRPGELFFGEGSRLTVL.

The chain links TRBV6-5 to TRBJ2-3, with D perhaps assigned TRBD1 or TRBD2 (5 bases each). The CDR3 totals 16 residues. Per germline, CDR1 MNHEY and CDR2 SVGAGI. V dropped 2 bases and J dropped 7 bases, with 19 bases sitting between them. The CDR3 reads CASSYPRDGNSYTQYF. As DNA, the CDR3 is TGTGCCAGCAGTTACCCAAGGGACGGGAACTCTTATACGCAGTATTTT.

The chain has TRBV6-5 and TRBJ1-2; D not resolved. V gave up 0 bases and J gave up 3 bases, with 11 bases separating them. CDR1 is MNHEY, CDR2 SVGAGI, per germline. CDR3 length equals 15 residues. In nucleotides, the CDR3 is TGTGCCAGCAGTTACTCGGACCGAAACGACTATGGCTACACCTTC. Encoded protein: CASSYSDRNDYGYTF.

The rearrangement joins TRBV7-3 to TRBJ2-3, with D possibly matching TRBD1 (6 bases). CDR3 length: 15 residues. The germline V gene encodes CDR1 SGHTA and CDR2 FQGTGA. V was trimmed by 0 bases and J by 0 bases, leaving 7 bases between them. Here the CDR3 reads CASSLTGASTDTQYF. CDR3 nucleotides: TGTGCCAGCAGCTTAACGGGGGCTAGCACAGATACGCAGTATTTT.

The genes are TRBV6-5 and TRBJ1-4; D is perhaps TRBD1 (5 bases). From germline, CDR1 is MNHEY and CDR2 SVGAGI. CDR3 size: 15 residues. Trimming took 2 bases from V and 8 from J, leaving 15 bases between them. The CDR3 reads CASSYGPGLDEKLFF. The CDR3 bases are TGTGCCAGCAGTTACGGGCCAGGGCTGGACGAAAAACTGTTTTTT.

The DNA for the CDR3 is TGTGCCAGCAGCTTTTGGACAGGACGCACAGATACGCAGTATTTT. Translated: CASSFWTGRTDTQYF. V gene TRBV21-1 combines with J gene TRBJ2-3; TRBD1 reflects the table's D call only, with no check against the DNA. TRBV21-1 is labeled a pseudogene. The CDR3 has 15 residues.

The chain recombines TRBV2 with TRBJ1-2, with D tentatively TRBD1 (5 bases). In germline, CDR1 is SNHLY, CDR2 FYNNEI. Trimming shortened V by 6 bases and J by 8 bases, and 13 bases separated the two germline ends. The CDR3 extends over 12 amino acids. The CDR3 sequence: CASSLGGPGYTF. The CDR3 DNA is TGTGCCAGCAGCCTCGGGGGACCGGGCTACACCTTC.

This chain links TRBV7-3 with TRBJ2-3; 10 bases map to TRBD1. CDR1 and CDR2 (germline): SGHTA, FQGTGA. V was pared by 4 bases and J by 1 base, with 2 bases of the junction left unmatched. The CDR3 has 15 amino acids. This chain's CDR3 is CASSYGTGGTDTQYF. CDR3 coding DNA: TGTGCCAGCAGCTACGGGACAGGGGGCACAGATACGCAGTATTTT.

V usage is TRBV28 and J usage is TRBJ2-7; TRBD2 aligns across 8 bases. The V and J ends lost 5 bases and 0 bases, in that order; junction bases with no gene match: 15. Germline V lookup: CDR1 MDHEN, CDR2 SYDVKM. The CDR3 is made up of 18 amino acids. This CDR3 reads CASSTQVAAGGSSYEQYF. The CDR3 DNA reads TGTGCCAGCAGTACCCAGGTCGCGGCGGGGGGCAGCTCCTACGAGCAGTACTTC.

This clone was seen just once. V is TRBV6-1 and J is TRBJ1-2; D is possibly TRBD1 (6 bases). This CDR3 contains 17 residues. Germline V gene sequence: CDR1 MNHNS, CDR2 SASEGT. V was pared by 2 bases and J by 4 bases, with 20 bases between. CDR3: CASSEIGQFGVGYGYTF. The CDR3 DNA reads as TGTGCCAGCAGTGAAATAGGACAGTTCGGGGTGGGCTATGGCTACACCTTC.

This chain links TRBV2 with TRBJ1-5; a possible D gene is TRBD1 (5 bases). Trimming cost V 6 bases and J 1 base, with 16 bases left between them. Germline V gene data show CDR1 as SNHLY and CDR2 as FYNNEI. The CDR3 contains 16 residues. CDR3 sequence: CASSRDSGKSNQPQHF. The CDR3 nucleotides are TGTGCCAGCAGCCGGGACTCCGGAAAAAGCAATCAGCCCCAGCATTTT.

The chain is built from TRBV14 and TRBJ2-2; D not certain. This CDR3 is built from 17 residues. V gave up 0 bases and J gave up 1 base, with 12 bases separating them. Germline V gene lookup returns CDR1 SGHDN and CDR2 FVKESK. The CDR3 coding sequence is TGTGCCAGCAGCCAAGATCGTGCGCACCAGAACACCGGGGAGCTGTTTTTT. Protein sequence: CASSQDRAHQNTGELFF.

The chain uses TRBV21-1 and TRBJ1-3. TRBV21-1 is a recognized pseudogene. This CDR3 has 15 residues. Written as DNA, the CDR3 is TGTGCCAGCAGCAAAGGGGACCGGGACTTAAACACCATATATTTT. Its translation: CASSKGDRDLNTIYF.

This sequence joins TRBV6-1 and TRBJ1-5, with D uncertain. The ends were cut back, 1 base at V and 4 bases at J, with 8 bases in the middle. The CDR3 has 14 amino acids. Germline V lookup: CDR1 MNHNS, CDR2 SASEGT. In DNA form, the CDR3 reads TGTGCCAGCAGTGAAGTTAGGCGGAATCAGCCCCAGCATTTT. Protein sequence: CASSEVRRNQPQHF.

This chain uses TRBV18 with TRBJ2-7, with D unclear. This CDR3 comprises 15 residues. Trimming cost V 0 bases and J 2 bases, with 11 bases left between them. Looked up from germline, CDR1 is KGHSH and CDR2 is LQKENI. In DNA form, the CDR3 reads TGTGCCAGCTCACCACCCCCTGGAATCCCCTACGAGCAGTACTTC. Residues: CASSPPPGIPYEQYF.